A single sample is the source of the 9 T cell receptor beta chains below, sequenced in a study of blood T cells in healthy people across ages. For the second PCR, which ran for 7 to 11 cycles, a sample-barcoded 5' primer and a J-beta primer mix were used. TCRdb reprocessed the 5' RACE reads via MiXCR and lists one record per CDR3 protein. The repertoire includes 700,000 to 850,000 distinct CDR3 sequences, 50% to 65% of them detected once, and roughly two fifths sits in the top ten. Material for sequencing was blood. Every receptor here comes from a man older than 75 in good health.

This clonotype has a handful of counts. This sequence joins TRBV29-1 and TRBJ2-1, with D tentatively TRBD1 or TRBD2 (5 bases each). The CDR3 is 13 amino acids. Between the trimmed V and J ends, which lost 4 bases and 9 bases, there was a span of 16 bases. Per the germline V gene, CDR1 is SQVTM and CDR2 is ANQGSEA. The CDR3 DNA sequence: TGCAGCGTTGCCGGGACCCGAGGAGGTGAGCAGTTCTTC. Translating it yields CSVAGTRGGEQFF.

As regards this clonotype: At one boundary the junction diverges from the germline segment, which might be a read error. This sequence joins TRBV2 and TRBJ2-1; 8 bases map to TRBD2. This CDR3 contains 15 residues. Germline V gene data show CDR1 as SNHLY and CDR2 as FYNNEI. CDR3 residues: CASRASGSSYNELYF. The DNA of the CDR3 is TGTGCCAGCAGGGCAAGCGGGAGCTCCTACAATGAGCTGTACTTC. Looking up the rest from reference TRBV2 and TRBJ2-1 gives the full variable domain: EPEVTQTPSHQVTQMGQEVILRCVPISNHLYFYWYRQILGQKVEFLVSFYNNEISEKSEIFDDQFSVERPDGSNFTLKIRSTKLEDSAMYFCASRASGSSYNELYFGPGTRLTVL.

The gene calls are TRBV24-1 and TRBJ1-4; no firm D call. CDR1 and CDR2 from the germline V gene are KGHDR and SFDVKD. The CDR3 spans 13 residues. Trimming shortened V by 11 bases and J by 10 bases, and 19 bases separated the two germline ends. CDR3 DNA sequence: TGTGCCAGCAAGGAGACTTTGTTAGGAAAACTGTTTTTT. Its protein product is CASKETLLGKLFF.

Remarks on this clonotype: One end of the junction fails to match germline, which may point to a read error. V and J are TRBV6-1 and TRBJ2-7, with 8 bases matching TRBD1. The CDR3 spans 14 residues. Per germline, CDR1 MNHNS and CDR2 SASEGT. CDR3 sequence reads: CVSSEQDRDYEQYF. The CDR3 nucleotides are TGTGTCAGCAGTGAACAGGACAGGGACTACGAGCAGTACTTC.

This clonotype was seen just once. The V gene is TRBV20-1, the J gene TRBJ2-1; TRBD2 agrees at 9 bases. This CDR3 contains 14 residues. Unmatched junction bases numbered 10, after V lost 5 bases and J lost 8 bases. Per the germline V gene, CDR1 is DFQATT and CDR2 is SNEGSKA (reference sequence). This CDR3 reads CSAGLAGRGDEQFF. In nucleotides, the CDR3 is TGCAGTGCTGGCCTAGCGGGGAGAGGCGATGAGCAGTTCTTC.

The chain has TRBV5-4 and TRBJ1-2, with D perhaps TRBD1 (5 bases). V shed 0 bases and J shed 3 bases, with 12 bases lying between them. CDR3 length: 15 amino acids. The V gene's germline CDR1 is SGHNT and CDR2 YYREEE (reference sequence). Here the CDR3 DNA reads TGTGCCAGCAGCTTGGCCCCGGTGGGGGACTATGGCTACACCTTC. It specifies CASSLAPVGDYGYTF.

This clonotype was seen a handful of times. The CDR3 is CSAREPSLAGGHYEQYF. The CDR3 coding sequence is TGCAGTGCTAGAGAGCCGTCCCTAGCGGGAGGACACTACGAGCAGTACTTC. This rearrangement joins TRBV20-1 to TRBJ2-5, with TRBD2 matching 11 bases. The end of the DNA fits TRBJ2-7 better, so the J call may be wrong. This CDR3 has 17 amino acids. The V gene's germline CDR1 is DFQATT and CDR2 SNEGSKA (reference sequence).

The CDR3 spells CSARGTGSGNEQFF. The CDR3 nucleotides read TGCAGTGCTAGGGGGACAGGGAGCGGCAATGAGCAGTTCTTC. The chain uses TRBV20-1 and TRBJ2-1, with TRBD1 identical over 9 bases. Germline values: CDR1 DFQATT, CDR2 SNEGSKA (reference sequence). The CDR3 totals 14 residues. V lost 3 bases, J lost 6 bases, and 6 bases stayed unmatched.

The V call is TRBV3-1, the J call TRBJ2-1, with D hard to call. There are 12 residues in the CDR3. Trimming stripped 4 bases from V and 8 bases from J, with 9 bases between. Germline V gives CDR1 LGHDT, CDR2 YNNKEL (reference sequence). The CDR3, as DNA: TGTGCCAGCAGCCCATTAGGCGATGAGCAGTTCTTC. Protein sequence: CASSPLGDEQFF.